This TCR beta chain was sequenced during a study of PD-1 blockade in classical Hodgkin lymphoma (dated by TCRdb to about 2020). Turning to the overall study: Nivolumab dosing was 3 mg/kg intravenously every 2 weeks, continuing until either disease progression or unacceptable toxicity. To define a peripheral blood immune signature of response to PD-1 blockade in classical Hodgkin lymphoma, the study combined TCR beta sequencing with CyTOF.

The time point label corresponds to: cycle 4 day 1 (C4D1), after 5 to 7 weeks of nivolumab. All trial patients had relapsed after autologous stem cell transplantation, with cohorts A, B and C differing in prior brentuximab vedotin exposure. The trial cohort included fewer than 65 patients with relapsed/refractory classical Hodgkin lymphoma, and each patient had a best overall response of complete response, partial response or progressive disease. Trial patients were treated with single-agent nivolumab in the multi-cohort phase II CheckMate 205 trial. An independent review committee assessed best overall response using the 2007 International Working Group response criteria. Trial PBMCs were collected just before the start of nivolumab (C1D1) and during therapy at cycle 2 day 1 and cycle 4 day 1. Peripheral blood was collected in 8 mL Vacutainer Cell Preparation Tubes, from which PBMCs were isolated by centrifugation and then cryopreserved.

The Qiagen DNeasy kit was used to extract genomic DNA both from unsorted PBMCs and from the negatively selected CD4+ and CD8+ fractions. Amplification of TCR beta CDR3 regions was done by immunoSEQ multiplex PCR with primers that anneal to V and J segments. A synthetic immune receptor repertoire was used to minimize amplification bias, and any residual bias was removed computationally once sequencing was done. The published analysis was carried out like this. Custom Python scripts were used to quantify repertoire diversity as the Shannon entropy index. The unsorted, CD4+ and CD8+ repertoires were each analyzed separately, with the exception of combined analyses, where CD4+ and CD8+ sequences were merged in silico. A clone was considered expanded if an increase in frequency of at least 2-fold after treatment relative to C1D1 was found, and a pseudocount of 0.5 was applied to clones undetected at baseline. Singleton clones were defined as clones with 0 or 1 copy at C1D1, and non-singleton clones were defined as clones with 2 or more copies. Clones expanded in unsorted samples were assigned a CD4+, CD8+ or unknown annotation through matching of protein sequences in sorted samples from the same patient. Diversity changes from C1D1 to C4D1 were tested in paired samples using Wilcoxon tests. The clones in this table, taken by TCRdb from immuneACCESS, are in-frame only. Not every clone is retained; where verified, under half of the shortfall comes from an unresolved V gene, and the cause of the rest is unknown. V and J calls and clone size come straight from that table; D and trimming were deduced from the DNA. The sample table holds under 20,000 clones, of which 76% were seen once. Around 40% of the sample goes to the ten largest clones.

Findings and caveats that apply to the study as a whole: A significant rise by C4D1 was seen in CD4+ but not CD8+ TCR diversity (p=0.0027 vs p=0.16), with the rise being most apparent in complete responders (p=0.02). Trial patients achieving complete response had baseline diversity similar to newly diagnosed patients, whereas partial responders and progressors had significantly lower diversity. Lower diversity was observed in patients in whom nivolumab was started less than 1 year after ASCT, and these patients were excluded from later analyses so that confounding by immune reconstitution would be avoided. Newly diagnosed patients were reported to have lower baseline TCR diversity than healthy donors, and relapsed/refractory patients were reported to have lower baseline TCR diversity still. The study covered only a single clinical trial cohort, and the causes of the repertoire differences, possibly disease activity or prior therapy, were still not defined.

As concerns this clone: The antigen it recognizes is unknown. No base qualities exist here, and no much larger clone lies one base off it.

The source was peripheral blood mononuclear cells (PBMCs), collected before the fourth cycle of nivolumab. The TCR comes from a human donor with classical Hodgkin lymphoma.

The sequence in DNA is TGTGCCTGGAGTGCCGGAGGCGGGACGGAAAAACTGTTTTTT. It specifies CAWSAGGGTEKLFF. The chain links TRBV30 with TRBJ1-4; a tentative D call is TRBD1 (5 bases match). The CDR3 has 14 amino acids, counting the end cysteine and phenylalanine. The sequence is cut down to CDR3 DNA, 42 bases in frame from base 1. From a lookup of the germline V gene (reference sequence), CDR1 and CDR2 are GTSNPN and SVGIG. Trimming takes 1 base from V and 8 bases from J, and the germline ends sit 14 bases apart.